Following are 29 T cell receptor beta chains from one sample sequenced in a study of CD8 T cells in Susac syndrome. RNA, at roughly 0.45 to 1 ug, was reverse transcribed with random hexamers. TCRdb called the immunoSEQ multiplex PCR reads again in MiXCR, with one record for every CDR3 protein. The sample consists of about 71,000 distinct CDR3 sequences, 93% of them appearing once. Specimen: CD4+ T cells from PBMCs. These TCRs come from a human donor with Susac syndrome.

In its sample, this clonotype was seen once. The CDR3 region has the DNA TGCGCCAGCAGCCAAGATGTGGCGGGGGGGAGGTTTGAGCAGTTCTTC. It encodes CASSQDVAGGRFEQFF. The chain uses TRBV4-3 and TRBJ2-1, with 9 bases that match TRBD2. The CDR3 loop spans 16 amino acids. Germline V gene lookup returns CDR1 LGHNA and CDR2 YSLEER. V trimming: 0 bases; J trimming: 9 bases; junction bases outside the gene matches: 9.

This clonotype came up once. The chain joins TRBV5-1 to TRBJ2-7, with D hard to call. The CDR3 has 16 amino acids. Trimming stripped 0 bases from V and 1 base from J, with 14 bases between. Germline values: CDR1 SGHRS, CDR2 YFSETQ. CDR3 sequence reads: CASSLGGGISSYEQYF. For the CDR3, the DNA is TGCGCCAGCAGCTTGGGTGGTGGGATTTCTTCCTACGAGCAGTACTTC.

The CDR3 here is CSVYRDRVTGNTEAFF. In DNA form, the CDR3 reads TGCAGCGTTTATAGGGACAGGGTTACTGGGAACACTGAAGCTTTCTTT. This chain connects TRBV29-1 to TRBJ1-1; the match to TRBD1 covers 9 bases. CDR1 and CDR2 from the germline V gene are SQVTM and ANQGSEA. The J segment lost 1 base and the V segment lost 5 bases, leaving 11 bases of the junction unmatched. The CDR3 loop spans 16 amino acids.

The chain employs TRBV28 and TRBJ1-1, with 9 positions matching TRBD1. Germline V gene lookup returns CDR1 MDHEN and CDR2 SYDVKM. The CDR3 extends over 13 amino acids. Trimming at V came to 6 bases and at J to 8 bases, leaving 7 bases not matched to a gene. The DNA for the CDR3 is TGTGCCAGCAGCATCCGGGACAGGGACGAAGCTTTCTTT. Translating it yields CASSIRDRDEAFF. The entire variable domain, with the rest obtained from reference TRBV28 and TRBJ1-1, is as follows: DVKVTQSSRYLVKRTGEKVFLECVQDMDHENMFWYRQDPGLGLRLIYFSYDVKMKEKGDIPEGYSVSREKKERFSLILESASTNQTSMYLCASSIRDRDEAFFGQGTRLTVV.

The gene calls are TRBV28 and TRBJ2-7; either TRBD1 or TRBD2 may fit D (5 bases each). The V end lost 4 bases, the J end lost 2 bases, and 15 bases lay between the germline ends. Germline V lookup: CDR1 MDHEN, CDR2 SYDVKM. CDR3 length equals 15 residues. The CDR3 protein is CASSSPGTLTYEQYF. The CDR3 DNA follows: TGTGCCAGCAGTTCCCCCGGGACGCTTACCTACGAGCAGTACTTC.

J is TRBJ2-7 and V is TRBV5-1; unclear D gene. This CDR3 is built from 11 residues. Germline values: CDR1 SGHRS, CDR2 YFSETQ. V was clipped by 1 base and J by 6 bases, with 5 bases between them. The CDR3 DNA reads as TGCGCCAGCAGCTTGCAGTTCGAGCAGTACTTC. Residues: CASSLQFEQYF.

The gene calls are TRBV28 and TRBJ1-1, with TRBD1 as a possible D gene (6 bases). The CDR3 runs 16 residues. The V end lost 4 bases, the J end lost 0 bases, and 15 bases lay between the germline ends. Germline CDR1 is MDHEN and CDR2 is SYDVKM. CDR3 residues: CASSSTGTRVNTEAFF. CDR3 in DNA: TGTGCCAGCAGTTCTACAGGGACGAGGGTGAACACTGAAGCTTTCTTT. Combining the CDR3 with reference TRBV28 and TRBJ1-1 gives the whole variable domain DVKVTQSSRYLVKRTGEKVFLECVQDMDHENMFWYRQDPGLGLRLIYFSYDVKMKEKGDIPEGYSVSREKKERFSLILESASTNQTSMYLCASSSTGTRVNTEAFFGQGTRLTVV.

DNA of the CDR3: TGCAGTGCTAGAGATGGGTCAGGGTGGGACTATGGCTACACCTTC. The encoded protein is CSARDGSGWDYGYTF. The genes are TRBV20-1 and TRBJ1-2; perhaps TRBD1 as D (5 bases). Per germline, CDR1 DFQATT and CDR2 SNEGSKA (reference sequence). This CDR3 has 15 amino acids. V gave up 0 bases and J gave up 3 bases, with 14 bases separating them.

The gene calls are TRBV12-3 or TRBV12-4 and TRBJ2-3, with D perhaps given as TRBD1 or TRBD2 (5 bases each). Trimming stripped 4 bases from V and 2 bases from J, with 13 bases between. The CDR3 extends over 15 amino acids. The CDR3, as DNA: TGTGCCAGCAGTTCATGGGGCGGGTCCACAGATACGCAGTATTTT. This gives the protein CASSSWGGSTDTQYF.

V gene TRBV24-1 combines with J gene TRBJ2-1; D tentatively reads TRBD1 or TRBD2 (5 bases each). Germline V gene lookup returns CDR1 KGHDR and CDR2 SFDVKD. The CDR3 is made up of 13 amino acids. Trimming cost V 9 bases and J 4 bases, with 12 bases left between them. The CDR3 reads CATSGTGYNEQFF. The CDR3 DNA reads as TGTGCCACCTCCGGGACGGGATACAATGAGCAGTTCTTC.

The rearrangement links TRBV6-5 to TRBJ2-7, with TRBD1 matching over 7 bases. The V gene's germline CDR1 is MNHEY and CDR2 SVGAGI. CDR3 length: 14 amino acids. Trimming at V came to 6 bases and at J to 2 bases, leaving 7 bases not matched to a gene. This chain's CDR3 is CASRHRGNTYEQYF. The CDR3 DNA reads as TGTGCCAGCAGACACAGGGGAAATACCTACGAGCAGTACTTC.

The genes are TRBV7-2 and TRBJ1-1, with no clear D. V was pared by 2 bases and J by 0 bases, with 7 bases between. This CDR3 has 14 amino acids. The germline V gene has CDR1 SGHTA and CDR2 FQGNSA. This CDR3 reads CASSLMGLNTEAFF. CDR3 DNA: TGTGCCAGCAGCTTAATGGGGTTGAACACTGAAGCTTTCTTT.

The CDR3 loop is CASSQEGLAKNIQYF. The CDR3 region has the DNA TGCGCCAGCAGCCAAGAAGGGTTAGCCAAAAACATTCAGTACTTC. The chain carries TRBV4-3 and TRBJ2-4; D call uncertain. V lost 0 bases and J lost 0, with 6 bases in between. The CDR3 consists of 15 residues. CDR1 and CDR2 from the germline V gene are LGHNA and YSLEER.

This clonotype has just a few counts. The chain combines TRBV6-5 with TRBJ2-3; a possible D gene is TRBD2 (6 bases). Germline CDR1 reads MNHEY; CDR2 reads SVGAGI. This CDR3 has 14 amino acids. With 6 bases removed from V and 3 bases from J, the gap between germline ends came to 13 bases. The CDR3 region has the DNA TGTGCCAGCAGCCTAGCTCGGGGGACAGATACGCAGTATTTT. This encodes CASSLARGTDTQYF.

This sequence joins TRBV6-5 and TRBJ2-1; 8 bases match TRBD1. The length of the CDR3 is 13 residues. CDR1 is MNHEY and CDR2 is SVGAGI in the germline V gene. The junction had 0 bases not matched to a gene; V was cut back by 2 bases and J by 6 bases. The CDR3 DNA sequence: TGTGCCAGCAGTTACACAGGGGGCAATGAGCAGTTCTTC. Translation: CASSYTGGNEQFF.

The CDR3: CASSYEGRGNQPQHF. CDR3 in DNA: TGTGCCAGCAGTTACGAGGGGAGAGGCAATCAGCCCCAGCATTTT. This chain uses TRBV6-2 or TRBV6-3 with TRBJ1-5; D may be TRBD1 (5 bases). The CDR3 is made up of 15 amino acids. Germline V CDR1 and CDR2: MNHEY, SVGEGT. Trimming shortened V by 2 bases and J by 2 bases, and 10 bases separated the two germline ends.

This clonotype has a single count. The rearrangement links TRBV7-9 to TRBJ1-2; D is perhaps TRBD1 (6 bases). This CDR3 is 15 amino acids long. The germline gives CDR1 SEHNR, CDR2 FQNEAQ (reference sequence). Trimming stripped 5 bases from V and 4 bases from J, with 17 bases between. CDR3 DNA: TGTGCCAGCAGCCGGGTGGGGGCAGCCCTCTATGGCTACACCTTC. Translating it yields CASSRVGAALYGYTF.

A single count supports this clonotype. The chain couples TRBV18 to TRBJ1-1; the D is unclear. The CDR3 extends over 15 amino acids. Germline V lookup: CDR1 KGHSH, CDR2 LQKENI. Trimming took 4 bases from V and 1 from J, leaving 13 bases between them. DNA of the CDR3: TGTGCCAGCTCACTGTCGGACGGAACGAACACTGAAGCTTTCTTT. Translated: CASSLSDGTNTEAFF.

The chain is built from TRBV5-1 and TRBJ1-2; 10 bases align to TRBD1. Trimming removed 5 bases from V and 6 bases from J; junction bases left unmatched: 10. The CDR3 has 15 amino acids. Germline CDR1 and CDR2: SGHRS and YFSETQ. The CDR3 DNA is TGCGCCAGCAGGCCGACGACCGGGACAGGGGATGGCTACACCTTC. This encodes CASRPTTGTGDGYTF.

The chain employs TRBV19 and TRBJ2-5; a weak D match, TRBD1 (5 bases). Germline-derived CDR1 and CDR2 are LNHDA and SQIVND (reference sequence). The germline V and J ends were trimmed by 0 bases and 3 bases, with 14 bases remaining between them. This CDR3 is built from 16 residues. The CDR3 region has the DNA TGTGCCAGTAGTATAGAAAAGGGGCGCTTCGAAGAGACCCAGTACTTC. Residues: CASSIEKGRFEETQYF.

This clonotype came up once. The chain uses TRBV18 and TRBJ1-1, with D possibly matching TRBD1 (5 bases). Trimming shortened V by 6 bases and J by 7 bases, and 18 bases separated the two germline ends. The CDR3 covers 14 residues. Germline V lookup: CDR1 KGHSH, CDR2 LQKENI. CDR3 region: CASSVGTELVEAFF. As DNA, the CDR3 is TGTGCCAGCTCGGTCGGGACGGAGCTCGTTGAAGCTTTCTTT.

The chain uses TRBV5-1 and TRBJ2-5; D gene uncertain. Germline CDR1 is SGHRS and CDR2 is YFSETQ. The CDR3 runs to 13 residues. Trimming removed 0 bases from V and 4 bases from J, with 7 bases in between. The CDR3 nucleotides read TGCGCCAGCAGCTTGGGGTTGCGAGAGACCCAGTACTTC. Its protein is CASSLGLRETQYF.

This rearrangement joins TRBV23-1 to TRBJ2-2; D is unclear. TRBV23-1 qualifies as an ORF whose function is uncertain. The CDR3 covers 17 residues. V lost 6 bases and J 6 bases, leaving 23 bases between the germline ends. The CDR3 protein is CASSPFTGPQNAGELFF. DNA of the CDR3: TGCGCCAGCAGCCCTTTCACCGGGCCCCAAAATGCCGGGGAGCTGTTTTTT.

V usage is TRBV28 and J usage is TRBJ2-3; D may correspond to TRBD1 or TRBD2 (5 bases each). Deletions cut 5 bases from V and 0 bases from J, with 15 bases between. Per the germline V gene, CDR1 is MDHEN and CDR2 is SYDVKM. This CDR3 is built from 16 residues. This CDR3 is CASSPPGPTSTDTQYF. The CDR3 bases are TGTGCCAGCAGTCCTCCGGGACCCACTAGCACAGATACGCAGTATTTT.

CDR3 sequence: CASIRGTHQPQHF. CDR3 in DNA: TGTGCCAGCATCCGGGGGACCCATCAGCCCCAGCATTTT. This chain connects TRBV28 to TRBJ1-5, with D possibly matching TRBD1 (5 bases). CDR3 length: 13 amino acids. The ends were cut back, 7 bases at V and 5 bases at J, with 12 bases in the middle. The germline V gene has CDR1 MDHEN and CDR2 SYDVKM.

This chain connects TRBV20-1 to TRBJ2-7; TRBD2 matches at 7 bases. The V and J ends lost 6 bases and 0 bases, in that order; junction bases with no gene match: 8. Germline loops: CDR1 DFQATT, CDR2 SNEGSKA (reference sequence). The CDR3 loop spans 14 amino acids. The CDR3 is CSASGTLVSYEQYF. Here the CDR3 DNA reads TGCAGTGCGAGCGGGACCTTAGTCTCCTACGAGCAGTACTTC.

The rearrangement uses TRBV5-6 and TRBJ1-5; D unresolved. V lost 0 bases to trimming and J lost 7 bases, with 11 bases between them. CDR1 and CDR2 from the germline V gene are SGHDT and YYEEEE. CDR3 length: 14 residues. The CDR3 nucleotides are TGTGCCAGCAGCTTGGCCCCGGTTCGGCAGCCCCAGCATTTT. Its translation is CASSLAPVRQPQHF.

This clonotype came up once. This sequence joins TRBV28 and TRBJ1-2, with D tentatively TRBD1 (6 bases). There are 13 residues in the CDR3. The V gene's germline CDR1 is MDHEN and CDR2 SYDVKM. The germline V and J ends were trimmed by 7 bases and 8 bases, with 17 bases remaining between them. CDR3 in amino acids: CASTHRQVWGYTF. The CDR3 DNA follows: TGTGCCAGCACCCACAGACAGGTTTGGGGCTACACCTTC.

V gene TRBV18 combines with J gene TRBJ2-7; TRBD2 might be the D (6 bases). The CDR3 is 15 amino acids. V dropped 2 bases and J dropped 6 bases, with 17 bases sitting between them. Germline V gene data show CDR1 as KGHSH and CDR2 as LQKENI. The CDR3 bases are TGTGCCAGCTCACCAAGGCGGCAGGGAGGTGGCGAGCAGTACTTC. Its translation is CASSPRRQGGGEQYF.